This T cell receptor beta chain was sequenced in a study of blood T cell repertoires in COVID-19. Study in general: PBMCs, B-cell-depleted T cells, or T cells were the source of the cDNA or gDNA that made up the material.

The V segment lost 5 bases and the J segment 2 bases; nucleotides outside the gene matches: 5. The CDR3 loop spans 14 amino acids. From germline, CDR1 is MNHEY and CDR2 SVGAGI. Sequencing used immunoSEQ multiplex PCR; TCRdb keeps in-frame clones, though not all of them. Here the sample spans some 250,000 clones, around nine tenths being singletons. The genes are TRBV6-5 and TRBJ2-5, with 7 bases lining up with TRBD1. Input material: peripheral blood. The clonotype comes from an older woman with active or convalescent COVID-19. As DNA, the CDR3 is TGTGCCAGCAGTAGGCGGACAGGTCAAGAGACCCAGTACTTC. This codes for CASSRRTGQETQYF.